These 2 T cell receptor beta chains were sequenced from one sample in a study of T cells in Graves' hyperthyroidism and ophthalmopathy. Amplification of TCR beta CDR3 regions used RNA as the template. The HTBI primer set served for first-round RT-PCR of the TCR CDR3. MiXCR was run by TCRdb on the multiplex PCR reads, yielding one entry per CDR3 protein. Of approximately 400,000 distinct CDR3 sequences listed, 20% to 30% are singletons. The sequencing input was blood. These receptors were obtained from a middle-aged man with Graves' hyperthyroidism.

This clonotype is a singleton in its sample. With a much larger clone just one base away, this may be a read error. V gene TRBV6-2 or TRBV6-3 combines with J gene TRBJ2-7; 11 nucleotides agree with TRBD2. CDR3 length: 15 amino acids. Germline V gene sequence: CDR1 MNHEY, CDR2 SVGEGT. The CDR3: CASSRGVAGGYEQHF. As DNA, the CDR3 is TGTGCCAGCAGTAGGGGGGTAGCGGGAGGGTACGAGCAGCACTTC.

This chain connects TRBV6-2 or TRBV6-3 to TRBJ2-2; no reliable D call. The germline V gene encodes CDR1 MNHEY and CDR2 SVGEGT. This CDR3 comprises 13 residues. Trimming left V 0 bases short and J 8 bases short, with 7 bases between. This CDR3 is CASSYSGEGELFF. Written as DNA, the CDR3 is TGTGCCAGCAGTTACTCTGGGGAAGGGGAGCTGTTTTTT.